A single sample is the source of the 14 T cell receptor beta chains below, sequenced in a study of spatial heterogeneity in lung cancer. The time point here: sample taken at primary tumor resection. TCRdb reprocessed the 5' RACE reads with MiXCR, giving one entry per CDR3 protein. This sample carries tens of thousands of distinct CDR3 sequences, around 7.3% of them seen once, and the ten largest clones take almost 7%. The sequencing here drew on PBMCs, taken at surgery. All receptors derive from a male donor with early-stage non-small cell lung cancer.

The J gene is TRBJ2-5, the V gene TRBV11-2; a weak D match, TRBD2 (5 bases). The germline V and J ends were trimmed by 4 bases and 2 bases, with 11 bases remaining between them. Germline CDR1 reads SGHAT; CDR2 reads FQNNGV. This CDR3 has 14 residues. CDR3 in amino acids: CASSSPTRQETQYF. The CDR3 DNA reads TGTGCCAGCAGCTCCCCCACTAGACAAGAGACCCAGTACTTC. The variable domain in full, with the rest retrieved from reference TRBV11-2 and TRBJ2-5, is EAGVAQSPRYKIIEKRQSVAFWCNPISGHATLYWYQQILGQGPKLLIQFQNNGVVDDSQLPKDRFSAERLKGVDSTLKIQPAKLEDSAVYLCASSSPTRQETQYFGPGTRLLVL.

This clonotype was recorded at least ten times. The chain recombines TRBV5-1 with TRBJ1-1, with a weak D call TRBD1 (5 bases). The CDR3 spans 13 residues. Germline V gives CDR1 SGHRS, CDR2 YFSETQ. Trimming took off 0 bases at V and 4 bases at J, with 7 bases between the two ends. CDR3 sequence reads: CASSLDGATEAFF. The DNA for the CDR3 is TGCGCCAGCAGCTTGGATGGGGCCACTGAAGCTTTCTTT.

This chain connects TRBV20-1 to TRBJ2-7; no clear D gene. V was cut by 1 base and J by 2 bases, with 12 bases left in between. Looked up from germline, CDR1 is DFQATT and CDR2 is SNEGSKA (reference sequence). This CDR3 spans 14 amino acids. The DNA for the CDR3 is TGCAGTGCTAGAGGTTGGGCAGAACCCTACGAGCAGTACTTC. This translates into CSARGWAEPYEQYF.

This clonotype was picked up many times. The chain couples TRBV2 to TRBJ2-2, with 10 nucleotides matching TRBD2. V shed 8 bases and J 1 base; nucleotides not matched to a gene: 4. CDR3 length equals 15 residues. CDR1 and CDR2 from the germline V gene are SNHLY and FYNNEI. For the CDR3, the DNA is TGTGCCAGCCTAAGCGGGAGGGTGAACACCGGGGAGCTGTTTTTT. Its protein is CASLSGRVNTGELFF.

V usage is TRBV19 and J usage is TRBJ1-5; no clear D gene. V gave up 7 bases and J gave up 8 bases, with 18 bases separating them. This CDR3 contains 14 residues. Per the germline V gene, CDR1 is LNHDA and CDR2 is SQIVND (reference sequence). The CDR3 DNA follows: TGTGCCAGTACGGCGGACCCAGGCGTGGAGCCCCAGCATTTT. Translated, it gives CASTADPGVEPQHF.

A few counts support this clonotype. The chain is built from TRBV6-7 and TRBJ2-1, with 14 bases aligning to TRBD2. TRBV6-7 belongs to the ORF category, with a function that is uncertain. V lost 0 bases to trimming and J lost 5 bases; unmatched junction nucleotides: 3. The CDR3 has 17 amino acids. Here the CDR3 DNA reads TGTGCCAGCAGTTACTCGACGGGACTAGCGGGAGACAATGAGCAGTTCTTC. This encodes CASSYSTGLAGDNEQFF.

In its sample, this clonotype was seen a few times. The rearrangement joins TRBV30 to TRBJ2-5; D tentatively reads TRBD1 or TRBD2 (5 bases each). The V end lost 2 bases, the J end lost 4 bases, and 11 bases lay between the germline ends. This CDR3 has 13 residues. CDR1 GTSNPN and CDR2 SVGIG come from the germline V gene (reference sequence). CDR3 nucleotides: TGTGCCTGGAGTCGAGAGAGGGGAGAGACCCAGTACTTC. Translation gives CAWSRERGETQYF.

This clonotype was observed at least ten times. The rearrangement joins TRBV20-1 to TRBJ1-5; 10 nucleotides align to TRBD1. Looked up from germline, CDR1 is DFQATT and CDR2 is SNEGSKA (reference sequence). The CDR3 loop spans 15 amino acids. After removal of 1 base from V and 5 bases from J, the junction contained 5 bases not matched to a gene. CDR3 residues: CSARAGQGRDQPQHF. The CDR3, as DNA: TGCAGTGCTAGAGCGGGACAGGGGAGAGATCAGCCCCAGCATTTT.

A few counts support this clonotype. This rearrangement joins TRBV7-2 to TRBJ2-6, with a possible D match to TRBD1 (6 bases). V was trimmed by 2 bases and J by 1 base, leaving 24 bases between them. The CDR3 is 21 amino acids. Germline assignment: CDR1 SGHTA and CDR2 FQGNSA. The CDR3 region is CASSLPQAARTDESGANVLTF. CDR3 sequence (DNA): TGTGCCAGCAGCTTACCCCAGGCGGCTAGGACAGATGAGTCTGGGGCCAACGTCCTGACTTTC.

In its sample, this clonotype was seen many times. The chain uses TRBV6-2 or TRBV6-3 and TRBJ2-6, with TRBD1 matching over 10 bases. V was pared by 8 bases and J by 2 bases, with 9 bases of the junction left unmatched. Per germline, CDR1 MNHEY and CDR2 SVGEGT. This CDR3 region has 17 residues. The CDR3 region is CASARLGTGAGANVLTF. DNA of the CDR3: TGTGCCAGCGCCCGCTTGGGGACAGGGGCTGGGGCCAACGTCCTGACTTTC.

The genes are TRBV12-3 or TRBV12-4 and TRBJ2-1; a possible D gene is TRBD2 (5 bases). The V and J ends lost 3 bases and 12 bases respectively, with 12 bases between them. This CDR3 contains 12 residues. The CDR3 region has the DNA TGTGCCAGCAGTTTTATCTGGGAGTCGCAGTTCTTC. It specifies CASSFIWESQFF.

This clonotype has at least ten counts. This sequence joins TRBV5-1 and TRBJ1-1, with D perhaps TRBD1 (6 bases). The CDR3 has 13 amino acids. Deletions cut 3 bases from V and 2 bases from J, with 8 bases between. Per germline, CDR1 SGHRS and CDR2 YFSETQ. The CDR3 sequence: CASSSDSNTEAFF. The CDR3 coding sequence is TGCGCCAGCAGCTCGGACAGTAACACTGAAGCTTTCTTT.

This clonotype was detected many times. The V call is TRBV7-2, the J call TRBJ1-1; D gene unclear. CDR1 and CDR2 from the germline V gene are SGHTA and FQGNSA. With 5 bases removed from V and 0 bases from J, the gap between germline ends came to 13 bases. The CDR3 has 15 amino acids. The CDR3 DNA follows: TGTGCCAGCAGCCCCTCTCGGACCGTGAACACTGAAGCTTTCTTT. Its translation: CASSPSRTVNTEAFF.

As concerns this clonotype: A much larger clone sits a single nucleotide away, making a read error possible. The chain employs TRBV20-1 and TRBJ2-3; D not resolved. The CDR3 length is 10 residues. The V gene lost 6 bases and the J gene lost 6 bases, with 7 bases spanning the gap. Germline-derived CDR1 and CDR2 are DFQATT and SNEGSKA (reference sequence). The CDR3 DNA follows: TGCAGTGCCCCGAACGATACGCAGTATTTT. Its translation: CSAPNDTQYF.